Listed below are T cell receptor beta chains from one sample, sequenced in a study of regulatory T cells in long-lasting Graves disease. TCRdb re-called the multiplex PCR reads through MiXCR, storing one row per CDR3 protein. The data contain about 500,000 distinct CDR3 sequences, around 12% of them singletons. This sample also belongs to another study, concerning T cells in Graves' hyperthyroidism and ophthalmopathy.

The starting material was peripheral blood mononuclear cells (PBMCs), obtained at new diagnosis, from a patient treated with antithyroid drugs. Every receptor here comes from a woman between 25 and 40 years old with Graves disease. CDR3s include the opening cysteine and the closing phenylalanine or tryptophan. The order of the fields is J gene, clone size, D gene, V gene, CDR3 DNA, CDR3 protein. D genes are given only for firm matches. Rows may omit the clone size; those that give it use once, few, many or a size class.

>TRBJ1-4|many|.|TRBV29-1
TGCAGCGTCGGACAGAATAATGAAAAACTGTTTTTT
CSVGQNNEKLFF
>TRBJ2-5|many|TRBD1|TRBV20-1
TGCAGTGCCTACTACAGGGGGAGGGAGACCCAGTACTTC
CSAYYRGRETQYF
>TRBJ2-2|.|TRBD2|TRBV12-3/TRBV12-4
TGTGCCAGCAGTGTCCTGATTGCGGGAGGCGGGGAGCTGTTTTTT
CASSVLIAGGGELFF
>TRBJ2-1|.|TRBD2|TRBV11-1
TGTGCCAGCAGAAAGTACGGGACTAGCGGATTCTACAATGAGCAGTTCTTC
CASRKYGTSGFYNEQFF
>TRBJ2-1|many|TRBD2|TRBV28
TGTGCCAGCAGTTCCCCATACGGCGGGAGGCTCTTCTACAATGAGCAGTTCTTC
CASSSPYGGRLFYNEQFF
>TRBJ1-2|many|.|TRBV3-1
TGTGCCAGCAGCCAAGAGAGTGGCTACACCTTC
CASSQESGYTF
>TRBJ2-4|.|.|TRBV5-6
TGTGCCAGCAGCACTAGCAGGGGTTCGGGTATTCAGTACTTC
CASSTSRGSGIQYF
>TRBJ2-1|many|TRBD2|TRBV28
TGTGCCAGCCAGAAACCGGGACTACGTCTGTCTGAGCAGTTCTTC
CASQKPGLRLSEQFF
>TRBJ2-1|many|TRBD2|TRBV2
TGTGCCAGCACCCTCCTGACTAGCGGGAGTGGTGAGCAGTTCTTC
CASTLLTSGSGEQFF
>TRBJ1-1|many|.|TRBV5-4
TGTGCCAGCAGCTTTCCAGGGGCTGGAACTGAAGCTTTCTTT
CASSFPGAGTEAFF
>TRBJ2-5|.|.|TRBV12-3/TRBV12-4
TGTGCCAGCAGTACAATACACGGGGAAGGTGGAGAGACCCAGTACTTC
CASSTIHGEGGETQYF